This T cell receptor (beta chain) comes out of a study of T cells in tumors after PD-1 blockade. Libraries were prepared by immunoSEQ multiplex PCR; TCRdb keeps only in-frame clonotypes and omits some of them. This repertoire shows tens of thousands of clones, over 75% found once; its top ten account for about 38%. Specimen: PBMCs, collected before anti-PD-1 treatment. The TCR comes from a human donor with basal cell carcinoma.

CDR3 coding DNA: TGCGCCAGCAGCAGTGACAGGCATTACGAGCAGTACTTC. Translating gives CASSSDRHYEQYF. This chain links TRBV5-1 with TRBJ2-7; possibly TRBD1 for D (6 bases). Germline CDR1 reads SGHRS; CDR2 reads YFSETQ. The V end lost 4 bases, the J end lost 4 bases, and 12 bases lay between the germline ends. This CDR3 has 13 residues.